These 8 T cell receptor beta chains originate from one sample sequenced in a study of blood T cell repertoires in COVID-19. Measured with immunoSEQ multiplex PCR; TCRdb has only the in-frame clones, and not every one. The repertoire includes over 200,000 clones, about nine tenths of them detected once, and 2% to 2.5% sits in the top ten. Sample: peripheral blood. These TCRs come from a man aged 30 to 39 who had recovered from COVID-19.

The chain recombines TRBV6-5 with TRBJ1-2; 8 positions match TRBD1. The CDR3 extends over 16 amino acids. Trimming removed 0 bases from V and 5 bases from J; junction bases left unmatched: 8. Germline V gives CDR1 MNHEY, CDR2 SVGAGI. This chain's CDR3 is CASSYSSAQGAYGYTF. CDR3 DNA: TGTGCCAGCAGTTACTCGTCGGCCCAGGGGGCTTATGGCTACACCTTC.

The table lists this clone with a few counts. The chain carries TRBV27 and TRBJ2-1; 7 nucleotides match TRBD2. With 4 bases clipped from V and 0 bases from J, the junction kept 18 bases outside the gene matches. The germline CDR1 and CDR2 sequences are MNHEY and SMNVEV (reference sequence). The CDR3 consists of 20 residues. The DNA for the CDR3 is TGTGCCAGCAGTTCCCCGTTGGCGGGGGTTTCAACTAGCTCCTACAATGAGCAGTTCTTC. Translating it yields CASSSPLAGVSTSSYNEQFF.

CDR3 region: CASSVQSGVLGYYEQYF. In DNA form, the CDR3 reads TGTGCCAGCAGCGTCCAGTCCGGGGTTTTGGGGTACTACGAGCAGTACTTC. The chain is built from TRBV9 and TRBJ2-7, with a tentative D call TRBD2 (5 bases). The CDR3 runs 17 residues. The V gene's germline CDR1 is SGDLS and CDR2 YYNGEE. The V end lost 2 bases, the J end lost 3 bases, and 21 bases lay between the germline ends.

This rearrangement joins TRBV7-2 to TRBJ1-2, with 7 bases identical to TRBD1. The junction had 6 bases not matched to a gene; V was cut back by 0 bases and J by 5 bases. CDR1 SGHTA and CDR2 FQGNSA come from the germline V gene. There are 15 residues in the CDR3. CDR3 bases: TGTGCCAGCAGCTTAGCCACGGGACAGCGATATGGCTACACCTTC. Amino acid sequence: CASSLATGQRYGYTF. Full variable domain (remainder filled in from reference TRBV7-2 and TRBJ1-2): GAGVSQSPSNKVTEKGKDVELRCDPISGHTALYWYRQSLGQGLEFLIYFQGNSAPDKSGLPSDRFSAERTGGSVSTLTIQRTQQEDSAVYLCASSLATGQRYGYTFGSGTRLTVV.

The chain combines TRBV12-3 or TRBV12-4 with TRBJ1-2, with 10 bases fitting TRBD1. With V trimmed by 7 bases and J by 4 bases, 3 bases remained unmatched. The CDR3 runs 13 residues. The CDR3 DNA follows: TGTGCCAGCACCAGGACAGGGGGCTATGGCTACACCTTC. It specifies CASTRTGGYGYTF.

This chain links TRBV28 with TRBJ1-4, with D possibly being TRBD1 (5 bases). The germline V gene has CDR1 MDHEN and CDR2 SYDVKM. There are 14 residues in the CDR3. Trimming took 6 bases from V and 7 from J, leaving 15 bases between them. The CDR3 reads CASSAPGMGEKLFF. CDR3 bases: TGTGCCAGCAGCGCACCAGGGATGGGTGAAAAACTGTTTTTT.

This rearrangement joins TRBV5-1 to TRBJ2-3; 8 positions match TRBD1. The germline V gene encodes CDR1 SGHRS and CDR2 YFSETQ. V was pared by 0 bases and J by 2 bases, with 2 bases of the junction left unmatched. The CDR3 runs to 15 residues. The CDR3 spells CASSLEDRDTDTQYF. Written as DNA, the CDR3 is TGCGCCAGCAGCTTGGAGGACAGGGACACAGATACGCAGTATTTT.

The chain uses TRBV5-1 and TRBJ1-2; D is undetermined. The CDR3 runs 20 residues. The V end lost 4 bases, the J end lost 4 bases, and 32 bases lay between the germline ends. Germline CDR1 is SGHRS and CDR2 is YFSETQ. The CDR3 nucleotides are TGCGCCAGCAGCCCGAAAAACGGGCGGACGAAGGACTTCCTAACCTATGGCTACACCTTC. Translating gives CASSPKNGRTKDFLTYGYTF.